This is a list of T cell receptor beta chains from one sample in a study of T cell repertoires in cytomegalovirus infection. One entry per CDR3 protein results from TCRdb running MiXCR on the reads. This repertoire shows some 390,000 distinct CDR3 sequences, about a sixth found once; its top ten account for roughly 9%. The sample taken for sequencing was PBMCs. These receptors were taken from a human donor in good health (CMV status not recorded). Some clones in this sample may be carry-over from other donors' samples. Each CDR3 is given with its conserved first and last residue. Fields, in order: J gene, clone size, V gene, CDR3 length, D gene, CDR3 DNA, CDR3 protein. The D gene is left open where the match is weak. Expanded clones are given a class, and other clones once, few, many or no size at all.

TRBJ2-1	-	TRBV7-2	16	-	TGTGCCAGCAGCTTAGATTCCAGGGCCCGGTACAATGAGCAGTTCTTC	CASSLDSRARYNEQFF
TRBJ2-7	few	TRBV19	16	-	TGTGCCAGTAGTATTGAAGGAGGGTTCAATTACTACGAGCAGTACTTC	CASSIEGGFNYYEQYF
TRBJ2-3	-	TRBV12-3/TRBV12-4	16	-	TGTGCCAGCAGTTACCTCCCACAGGTGGGCACAGATACGCAGTGTTTT	CASSYLPQVGTDTQCF
TRBJ1-4	many	TRBV4-2	15	-	TGTGCCAGCAGCCGCAGGGAGGGTGTCAGAGAAAAACTGTTTTTT	CASSRREGVREKLFF
TRBJ2-7	few	TRBV27	16	TRBD1	TGTGCCAGCAGTTTATCGACAGGGCGTCTGCCCTACGAGCAGTACTTC	CASSLSTGRLPYEQYF
TRBJ2-1	many	TRBV7-2	11	-	TGTGCCAGCCGGGGGACACGTGAGCAGTTCTTC	CASRGTREQFF
TRBJ1-2	-	TRBV19	15	-	TGTGCCAGTAGCCACTCCGGGGCGGCAAACTATGGCTACACCTTC	CASSHSGAANYGYTF
TRBJ2-1	-	TRBV7-2	17	-	TGTGCCAGCAGCTTAAAGGGTGGGGGACATATCTACAATGAGCAGTTCTTC	CASSLKGGGHIYNEQFF
TRBJ1-4	-	TRBV12-3/TRBV12-4	14	-	TGTGCCAGCAGTTTAGCGCAGGACGCGGAAAAACTGTTTTTT	CASSLAQDAEKLFF
TRBJ1-6	-	TRBV7-4	16	-	TGTGCCAGCAGCTTAGGGGCAGCATGGGGGAATTCACCCCTCCACTTT	CASSLGAAWGNSPLHF
TRBJ2-7	-	TRBV2	14	TRBD2	TGTGCCAGCAGTGAAGAAGCGGGGGGTTACGAGCAGTACTTC	CASSEEAGGYEQYF
TRBJ2-1	few	TRBV7-2	13	TRBD2	TGTGCCAGCAGCTCGGGACTAGTTGATGAGCAGTTCTTC	CASSSGLVDEQFF
TRBJ1-1	many	TRBV6-5	14	TRBD1	TGTGCCAGCAGTTGGGACAGGGTGCGCGCTGAAGCTTTCTTT	CASSWDRVRAEAFF
TRBJ1-4	-	TRBV27	20	TRBD1	TGTGCCAGACCCCTACGCTCCCGGGACAGGGGCCGCCGAGCAAATGAAAAACTGTTTTTT	CARPLRSRDRGRRANEKLFF
TRBJ2-3	many	TRBV7-2	14	TRBD2	TGTGCCAGCAGCTCCCCCCTGAAGCGGGAGAAGGAGTATTTT	CASSSPLKREKEYF
TRBJ2-1	many	TRBV12-3/TRBV12-4	15	-	TGTGCCAGCAGCGCGCTCAACGGCGGCTACAATGAGCAGTTCTTC	CASSALNGGYNEQFF
TRBJ2-2	-	TRBV15	15	TRBD2	TGTGCCACCAGCGTCCGGGAGGGCCTCTCGGGGGAGCTGTTTTTT	CATSVREGLSGELFF
TRBJ2-1	many	TRBV7-2	20	TRBD2	TGTGCCAGCAGCTTACTATACTGGACTAGCGGGAGTGGGTCCTACAATGAGCAGTTCTTC	CASSLLYWTSGSGSYNEQFF
TRBJ1-5	many	TRBV4-2	15	-	TGTGCCAGCAGCCAAGATCCCAGGGCCGGGCAGCCCCAGCATTTT	CASSQDPRAGQPQHF
TRBJ1-1	-	TRBV28	14	-	TGTGCCAGCAGCTTAGGGGCCTCCTACGCTGAAGCTTTCTTT	CASSLGASYAEAFF
TRBJ2-7	few	TRBV5-5	15	TRBD1	TGTGCCAGCAGCTTGGTGCCAGGGGGTGACTACGAGCAGTACTTC	CASSLVPGGDYEQYF
TRBJ2-7	many	TRBV11-2	17	TRBD1	TGTGCCAGCAGCTTAGCAAATGGGCCGGGACAGGGGTACGAGCAGTACTTC	CASSLANGPGQGYEQYF
TRBJ2-3	few	TRBV2	13	-	TGTGCCAGCGGGAGAACCAGCACAGATACGCAGTATTTT	CASGRTSTDTQYF
TRBJ2-3	-	TRBV29-1	13	TRBD2	TGCAGCGGGAAGGGAGGGCCGGGGGGTACGCAGTATTTT	CSGKGGPGGTQYF
TRBJ2-3	many	TRBV7-2	16	-	TGTGCCAGCAGCAAGACCGGGACCAGACTCACAGATACGCAGTATTTT	CASSKTGTRLTDTQYF
TRBJ2-2	few	TRBV7-9	14	TRBD1	TGTGCCAGCAGCCACCGACAGGGCTTCGGGGAGCTGTTTTTT	CASSHRQGFGELFF
TRBJ2-1	-	TRBV20-1	14	-	TGCAGTGCGGCAAAAGGCCAGGGGATGAATGAGCAGTTCTTC	CSAAKGQGMNEQFF
TRBJ1-2	many	TRBV7-9	13	-	TGTGCCAGCAGCTTAGCGACCAGCTATGGCTACACCTTC	CASSLATSYGYTF
TRBJ2-5	-	TRBV28	12	-	TGTGCCAGCAGTTTACAGCGAGAGACCCAGTACTTC	CASSLQRETQYF
TRBJ1-6	-	TRBV19	16	-	TGTGCCAGTAGTAAAGGCAGCAGGCCCTATAATTCACCCCTCCACTTT	CASSKGSRPYNSPLHF
TRBJ1-2	many	TRBV6-2/TRBV6-3	14	TRBD1	TGTGCCAGCAGTCCGGGACAGGGGTTAGATGGCTACACCTTC	CASSPGQGLDGYTF
TRBJ2-1	-	TRBV11-2	16	TRBD2	TGTGCCAGCGCACAAGGAGAGCTAGCGGGAGTTAATGAGCAGTTCTTC	CASAQGELAGVNEQFF
TRBJ2-3	-	TRBV12-3/TRBV12-4	15	TRBD2	TGTGCCAGCAGTTTAGGCCCTGCGGGGGCAGATACGCAGTATTTT	CASSLGPAGADTQYF
TRBJ1-5	many	TRBV7-2	15	TRBD1	TGTGCCAGCAGCTTCACAGGGGGCCACAATCAGCCCCAGCATTTT	CASSFTGGHNQPQHF
TRBJ2-5	-	TRBV5-4	15	-	TGTGCCAGCAGCTTGCGGGGGCTTCAAGGCGAGACCCAGTACTTC	CASSLRGLQGETQYF
TRBJ2-1	few	TRBV6-2/TRBV6-3	15	-	TGTGCCAGCAGTTACCTCGGCCCGAAGACGGGTGAGCAGTTCTTC	CASSYLGPKTGEQFF
TRBJ1-1	few	TRBV2	15	-	TGTGCCAGCAGCCAAACCGGGACGGGGGGGACTGAAGCTTTCTTT	CASSQTGTGGTEAFF
TRBJ1-5	few	TRBV20-1	13	-	TGCAGTGCTCGGGACGGGGACGGTCAGCCCCAGCATTTT	CSARDGDGQPQHF
TRBJ2-5	-	TRBV19	15	-	TGTGCCAGTAGTCCCCGTTCGAGCGGTGCAGAGACCCAGTACTTC	CASSPRSSGAETQYF
TRBJ2-3	-	TRBV11-2	14	TRBD2	TGTGCCAGCAACCGGGGGGGGGGCACAGATACGCAGTATTTT	CASNRGGGTDTQYF
TRBJ2-4	many	TRBV27	16	TRBD2	TGTGCCAGCAGTCCATCTAGCGGGGGAACCAAAAACATTCAGTACTTC	CASSPSSGGTKNIQYF
TRBJ2-5	-	TRBV29-1	11	TRBD1	TGCAGCGTTGGGGACAGAGAGACCCAGTACTTC	CSVGDRETQYF
TRBJ1-2	few	TRBV4-3	16	-	TGCGCCAGCAGCCAAGGGTCCGGGGCGGCCATCTATGGCTACACCTTC	CASSQGSGAAIYGYTF
TRBJ2-1	-	TRBV5-4	12	TRBD1	TGTGCCAGCAGCGTGACAGGGGGCGGACCGTTCTTC	CASSVTGGGPFF